The source of this T cell receptor (beta chain) is a study of PD-1 blockade in classical Hodgkin lymphoma. In the study overall: Patients received nivolumab 3 mg/kg intravenously every 2 weeks. Points from the study as a whole: Newly diagnosed patients and complete responders had comparable diversity at baseline. CD4+ TCR diversity climbed significantly by C4D1, unlike CD8+ TCR diversity. It was reported that newly diagnosed patients had less baseline TCR diversity than healthy donors.

The data were produced by immunoSEQ multiplex PCR, yet TCRdb's version contains in-frame clones alone and is incomplete. Here the sample spans about 22,000 clones, roughly 80% being singletons. This CDR3 has 14 amino acids. V trimming: 5 bases; J trimming: 9 bases; junction bases outside the gene matches: 7. Germline V CDR1 and CDR2: MNHEY, SMNVEV (reference sequence). This clone is termed medium-sized. Antigen unknown. All trial patients relapsed after autologous stem cell transplantation. The chain employs TRBV27 and TRBJ1-5; 10 nucleotides match TRBD1. The clonotype comes from a human donor with classical Hodgkin lymphoma. The sample consisted of peripheral blood mononuclear cells (PBMCs), taken before the second cycle of nivolumab. As DNA, the CDR3 is TGTGCCAGCAGTAAGGACAGGGGGGTTAGGCCCCAGCATTTT. This encodes CASSKDRGVRPQHF.